What follows is one TCR beta chain and its context. Antigen specificity is unknown. In nominal health when sampled, donors likely had unrecorded immune exposures nonetheless. PCR employed 60 Vbeta and 13 Jbeta primers. TCRdb's copy holds only in-frame clones and misses some; the assay was immunoSEQ multiplex PCR. The profile covers roughly 220,000 clones, with roughly 68% appearing a single time and less than 3% taken by the ten largest. This sample stems from a study of cytomegalovirus exposure and HLA in healthy donors. About the research overall: A prior analysis found 117 million unique TCR beta sequences from 170 million or so T cells.

Overall study results and limits: In a later analysis, an Asian-associated ancestry cluster reportedly showed fewer N-insertions than the approximately 620-donor mean. A later analysis found most CMV-associated TCR beta chains apparently HLA-restricted.

This TCR came from a man aged 40-49 years in good health and CMV-seropositive. Sequencing used PBMCs.

The CDR3 coding sequence is TGTGCTAGTGGTTGGGACTCGGGGACAGGGAGCGAGCAGTACTTC. Translation gives CASGWDSGTGSEQYF. The chain joins TRBV12-5 to TRBJ2-7; 9 bases are a match to TRBD1. Trimming at V came to 4 bases and at J to 6 bases, leaving 10 bases not matched to a gene. The CDR3 sequence is 15 residues long. Per germline, CDR1 LGHNT and CDR2 FRNRAP.